These 16 T cell receptor beta chains came from one sample sequenced in a study of cytomegalovirus exposure and HLA in healthy donors. Generated by immunoSEQ multiplex PCR, the TCRdb table keeps only in-frame clones and is missing some. The top ten clones hold around 1.5% of a sample with roughly 130,000 clones, almost 90% of them seen once. The sequencing input was PBMCs. Receptors were obtained from a man aged 30-40 years in good health and CMV-seronegative.

V usage is TRBV6-5 and J usage is TRBJ2-7; 11 bases map to TRBD1. V dropped 6 bases and J dropped 4; count of bases not matched to a gene: 8. Germline CDR1 reads MNHEY; CDR2 reads SVGAGI. The CDR3 length is 15 residues. The CDR3 sequence is CASRPPGTGGYEQYF. In DNA, the CDR3 is TGTGCCAGCAGGCCACCCGGGACAGGGGGATACGAGCAGTACTTC.

The CDR3 coding sequence is TGTGCCAGCAGCTTATCGGTATCTTACGAGCAGTACTTC. Translating gives CASSLSVSYEQYF. The chain is built from TRBV7-3 and TRBJ2-7; D gene uncertain. Germline values: CDR1 SGHTA, CDR2 FQGTGA. The CDR3 spans 13 residues. The ends were cut back, 2 bases at V and 4 bases at J, with 9 bases in the middle.

In DNA, the CDR3 is TGTGCCAGCAGCTTAATCGGGGGTGGTGAGCAGTTCTTC. Its translation is CASSLIGGGEQFF. This chain links TRBV7-2 with TRBJ2-1; tentative D call: TRBD2 (6 bases). Trimming took off 2 bases at V and 9 bases at J, with 11 bases between the two ends. The CDR3 totals 13 residues. In germline, CDR1 is SGHTA, CDR2 FQGNSA. The entire variable domain, with the rest obtained from reference TRBV7-2 and TRBJ2-1, is as follows: GAGVSQSPSNKVTEKGKDVELRCDPISGHTALYWYRQSLGQGLEFLIYFQGNSAPDKSGLPSDRFSAERTGGSVSTLTIQRTQQEDSAVYLCASSLIGGGEQFFGPGTRLTVL.

The J gene is TRBJ2-3, the V gene TRBV4-2; 10 positions agree with TRBD2. V trimming: 0 bases; J trimming: 2 bases; junction bases outside the gene matches: 14. This CDR3 has 20 amino acids. CDR1 is LGHNA, CDR2 YNFKEQ, per germline. CDR3 in DNA: TGTGCCAGCAGCCAAGAGGTGAGGACTAGCGGCCTGACAAACACAGATACGCAGTATTTT. This sequence encodes CASSQEVRTSGLTNTDTQYF.

The gene calls are TRBV4-3 and TRBJ2-7; a weak D match, TRBD2 (6 bases). The germline CDR1 and CDR2 sequences are LGHNA and YSLEER. Between the trimmed V and J ends, which lost 0 bases and 4 bases, there was a span of 13 bases. The CDR3 consists of 15 residues. The DNA for the CDR3 is TGCGCCAGCAGCCAAGATCGAACCGGGAGTTACGAGCAGTACTTC. Translation: CASSQDRTGSYEQYF.

The chain couples TRBV7-7 to TRBJ2-1, with 7 bases identical to TRBD1. Looked up from germline, CDR1 is SSHAT and CDR2 is FNYEAQ (reference sequence). CDR3 length: 20 amino acids. V gave up 0 bases and J gave up 2 bases; unmatched junction bases: 16. CDR3 sequence: CASSLAKDRDALPAYNEQFF. CDR3 DNA sequence: TGTGCCAGCAGCTTAGCGAAAGACAGGGACGCACTTCCCGCCTACAATGAGCAGTTCTTC. Complete variable domain (other parts from reference TRBV7-7 and TRBJ2-1): GAGVSQSPRYKVTKRGQDVTLRCDPISSHATLYWYQQALGQGPEFLTYFNYEAQPDKSGLPSDRFSAERPEGSISTLTIQRTEQRDSAMYRCASSLAKDRDALPAYNEQFFGPGTRLTVL.

The chain combines TRBV5-1 with TRBJ1-1; D remains ambiguous. This CDR3 is 14 amino acids long. Germline V gene lookup returns CDR1 SGHRS and CDR2 YFSETQ. Trimming left V 0 bases short and J 3 bases short, with 9 bases between. The CDR3 coding sequence is TGCGCCAGCAGCTTGGAGCAGGAATACACTGAAGCTTTCTTT. This codes for CASSLEQEYTEAFF.

This clone was observed a handful of times. This rearrangement joins TRBV7-2 to TRBJ2-3; 11 bases line up with TRBD2. V lost 4 bases, J lost 8 bases, and 14 bases stayed unmatched. Per the germline V gene, CDR1 is SGHTA and CDR2 is FQGNSA. The CDR3 contains 17 residues. The CDR3 DNA reads TGTGCCAGCAGCTCCCAGCTTAGCGGGAGGGCCGGGGCTACGCAGTATTTT. It translates to CASSSQLSGRAGATQYF. Full variable domain (rest looked up from reference TRBV7-2 and TRBJ2-3): GAGVSQSPSNKVTEKGKDVELRCDPISGHTALYWYRQSLGQGLEFLIYFQGNSAPDKSGLPSDRFSAERTGGSVSTLTIQRTQQEDSAVYLCASSSQLSGRAGATQYFGPGTRLTVL.

The rearrangement uses TRBV7-2 and TRBJ2-2, with 9 nucleotides matching TRBD1. This CDR3 region has 15 residues. Losses at the gene ends were 5 bases for V and 8 bases for J; bases not matched to a gene: 9. The germline gives CDR1 SGHTA, CDR2 FQGNSA. The CDR3 loop is CASSLTGGSIGELFF. Written as DNA, the CDR3 is TGTGCCAGCAGCCTGACAGGGGGTTCTATAGGGGAGCTGTTTTTT.

The chain recombines TRBV25-1 with TRBJ1-4, with 7 bases aligning to TRBD1. The CDR3 runs 16 residues. The V segment lost 2 bases and the J segment 4 bases; nucleotides outside the gene matches: 7. Germline V gives CDR1 MGHDK, CDR2 SYGVNS. CDR3 bases: TGTGCCAGCAGTGAACCCAGGGGGGTCAGTAATGAAAAACTGTTTTTT. Encoded protein: CASSEPRGVSNEKLFF.

The rearrangement uses TRBV2 and TRBJ1-5; 7 bases are shared with TRBD1. J gave up 0 bases and V 5 bases, and 4 bases lay outside the gene matches. Germline V gene data show CDR1 as SNHLY and CDR2 as FYNNEI. The CDR3 runs to 15 residues. CDR3 sequence reads: CASSPGTDSNQPQHF. CDR3 DNA sequence: TGTGCCAGCAGTCCCGGGACAGATAGCAATCAGCCCCAGCATTTT.

This CDR3 reads CASSYRGQSRSNQPQHF. The CDR3, as DNA: TGTGCCAGTAGTTACAGGGGGCAGAGTAGGAGCAATCAGCCCCAGCATTTT. V gene TRBV19 combines with J gene TRBJ1-5; 9 bases map to TRBD1. There are 17 residues in the CDR3. The germline gives CDR1 LNHDA, CDR2 SQIVND (reference sequence). After removal of 5 bases from V and 1 base from J, the junction contained 9 bases not matched to a gene.

The V call is TRBV30, the J call TRBJ1-1; no firm D call. V lost 5 bases and J lost 4, with 8 bases in between. The CDR3 length is 11 residues. Germline lookup yields CDR1 GTSNPN and CDR2 SVGIG (reference sequence). The CDR3 region is CAWEEGTEAFF. The CDR3 DNA follows: TGTGCCTGGGAGGAGGGCACTGAAGCTTTCTTT.

V and J are TRBV5-1 and TRBJ2-4; a possible D gene is TRBD1 (5 bases). Trimming took off 4 bases at V and 8 bases at J, with 16 bases between the two ends. The V gene's germline CDR1 is SGHRS and CDR2 YFSETQ. CDR3 length: 14 residues. The CDR3 loop reads CASSDPVVGHIQYF. In DNA, the CDR3 is TGCGCCAGCAGCGACCCCGTTGTGGGGCACATTCAGTACTTC.

The chain employs TRBV5-4 and TRBJ2-5, with 11 positions matching TRBD2. This CDR3 spans 15 amino acids. Unmatched junction bases numbered 6, after V lost 3 bases and J lost 5 bases. CDR1 SGHNT and CDR2 YYREEE come from the germline V gene (reference sequence). The CDR3 bases are TGTGCCAGCAGCTCAGCTAGCGGGGGGATTGAGACCCAGTACTTC. Amino acids: CASSSASGGIETQYF.

This clone has a handful of counts. The chain carries TRBV11-2 and TRBJ2-1; TRBD2 is a possible D gene (6 bases). Germline CDR1 SGHAT, CDR2 FQNNGV. V lost 1 base and J 6 bases, leaving 16 bases between the germline ends. The CDR3 is 16 amino acids. The CDR3 coding sequence is TGTGCCAGCAGCTTAGGGGTGGGAGGAGGGTCCAATGAGCAGTTCTTC. It codes for CASSLGVGGGSNEQFF.